This TCR beta chain was profiled in a study of T cells in Graves' hyperthyroidism and ophthalmopathy. V lost 2 bases to trimming and J lost 7 bases, with 5 bases between them. Germline V gene data show CDR1 as PRHDT and CDR2 as FYEKMQ (reference sequence). CDR3 length: 12 residues. The CDR3 regions of TCR beta were amplified from RNA transcripts. The TCR CDR3 was amplified in a first-round RT-PCR using the HTBI primer set. TCRdb called the multiplex PCR reads again in MiXCR, with one record for every CDR3 protein. Of around 690,000 distinct CDR3 sequences detected, 17% appear once; the ten largest clones hold around 16%. Stable disease denoted Graves' hyperthyroidism without ophthalmopathy progression within 18 months. Whole-study findings and limits: Also found in blood were most expanded thyroid clonotypes above 0.001. Median prediction lead before ophthalmopathy onset was 6.5 to 7 months with the model.

This clonotype showed up many times. No antigen is known for it. This receptor was taken from a man over 45 with Graves' hyperthyroidism. This chain joins TRBV13 and TRBJ2-2; D is unresolved. The sample taken for sequencing was blood. The CDR3 loop is CASSLFSGELFF. CDR3 nucleotides: TGTGCCAGCAGCTTATTTAGCGGGGAGCTGTTTTTT.